This entry describes one T cell receptor beta chain. The antigen is not known. The sample originates from a study of cytomegalovirus exposure and HLA in healthy donors. The CDR3 spans 15 residues. V was pared by 5 bases and J by 9 bases, with 9 bases of the junction left unmatched. Germline CDR1 and CDR2: SNHLY and FYNNEI. Study-level points and caveats: The authors listed 150 or so TCR beta chains as cytomegalovirus-associated.

This PCR relied on a set of 60 Vbeta primers and 13 Jbeta primers. The data were produced by immunoSEQ multiplex PCR, yet TCRdb's version contains in-frame clones alone and is incomplete. The repertoire holds roughly 200,000 clones, with around 76% as singletons. The V and J genes are TRBV2 and TRBJ2-1, with 11 nucleotides matching TRBD2. The specimen was PBMCs. The receptor comes from a man younger than 30 in good health and CMV-seronegative. The CDR3 DNA reads as TGTGCCAGCAGTCTGATAGCGGGAGGGGAGGGTGAGCAGTTCTTC. Its translation: CASSLIAGGEGEQFF.